This T cell receptor beta chain is drawn from a study of shared clonotypes between healthy human individuals. The germline V gene has CDR1 MDHEN and CDR2 SYDVKM. The ends were cut back, 3 bases at V and 3 bases at J, with 6 bases in the middle. This CDR3 has 12 residues. The table came from immunoSEQ multiplex PCR; TCRdb's copy has only in-frame clones and leaves some out. Among roughly 2,500,000 clones listed, 80% to 95% were seen once. J is TRBJ2-7 and V is TRBV28; D gene unclear. Sequenced sample: naive CD4+ T cells from PBMCs. Subset meaning: CD45RA+ positively selected. The sequence came from a man aged 18 to 29 in good health. Some clones in this sample may be carry-over from other donors' samples. The CDR3 nucleotides are TGTGCCAGCAGTTTGATAAACTACGAGCAGTACTTC. It specifies CASSLINYEQYF.